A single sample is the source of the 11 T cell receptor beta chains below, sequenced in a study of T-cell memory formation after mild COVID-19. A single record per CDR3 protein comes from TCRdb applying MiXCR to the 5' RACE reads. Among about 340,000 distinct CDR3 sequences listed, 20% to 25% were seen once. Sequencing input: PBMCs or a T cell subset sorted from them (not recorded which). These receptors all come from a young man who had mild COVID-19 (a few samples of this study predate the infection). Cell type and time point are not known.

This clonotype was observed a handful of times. CDR3 loop: CASSSRGQGQNEKLFF. CDR3 nucleotides: TGTGCCAGCAGTTCCCGCGGACAGGGGCAGAATGAAAAACTGTTTTTT. This sequence joins TRBV27 and TRBJ1-4; the match to TRBD1 covers 9 bases. The CDR3 is 16 amino acids. The V and J ends lost 4 bases and 5 bases, in that order; junction bases with no gene match: 8. Per germline, CDR1 MNHEY and CDR2 SMNVEV (reference sequence).

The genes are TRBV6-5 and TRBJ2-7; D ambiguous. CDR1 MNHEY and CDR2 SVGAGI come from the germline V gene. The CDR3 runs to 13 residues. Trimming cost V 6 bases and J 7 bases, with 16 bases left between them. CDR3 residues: CASSPHSDGEQYF. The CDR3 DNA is TGTGCCAGCAGCCCACATTCGGACGGGGAGCAGTACTTC.

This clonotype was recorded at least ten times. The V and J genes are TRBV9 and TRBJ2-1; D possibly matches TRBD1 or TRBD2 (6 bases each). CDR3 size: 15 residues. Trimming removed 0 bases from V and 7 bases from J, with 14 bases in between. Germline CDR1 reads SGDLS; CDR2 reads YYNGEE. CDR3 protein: CASSVVVGGSNEQFF. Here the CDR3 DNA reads TGTGCCAGCAGCGTAGTGGTGGGGGGCTCGAATGAGCAGTTCTTC. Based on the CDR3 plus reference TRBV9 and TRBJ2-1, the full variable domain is DSGVTQTPKHLITATGQRVTLRCSPRSGDLSVYWYQQSLDQGLQFLIQYYNGEERAKGNILERFSAQQFPDLHSELNLSSLELGDSALYFCASSVVVGGSNEQFFGPGTRLTVL.

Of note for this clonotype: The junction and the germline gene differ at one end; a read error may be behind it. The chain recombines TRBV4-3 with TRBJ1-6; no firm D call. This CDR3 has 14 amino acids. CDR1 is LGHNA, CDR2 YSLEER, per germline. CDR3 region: CASIQDRFRSPLHF. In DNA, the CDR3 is TGCGCCAGCATCCAAGATCGGTTCCGGTCACCCCTCCACTTT.

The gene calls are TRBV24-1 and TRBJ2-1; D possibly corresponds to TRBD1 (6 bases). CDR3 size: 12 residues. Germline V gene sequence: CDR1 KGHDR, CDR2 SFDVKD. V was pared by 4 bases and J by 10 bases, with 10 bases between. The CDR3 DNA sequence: TGTGCCACCAGTGACCCAGGACAGGAGCAGTTCTTC. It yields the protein CATSDPGQEQFF.

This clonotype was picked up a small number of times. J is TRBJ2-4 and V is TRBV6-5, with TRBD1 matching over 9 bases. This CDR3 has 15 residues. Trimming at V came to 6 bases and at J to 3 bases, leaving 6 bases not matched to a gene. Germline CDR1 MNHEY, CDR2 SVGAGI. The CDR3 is CASRPTGGLKNIQYF. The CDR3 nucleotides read TGTGCCAGCAGACCCACAGGGGGCCTCAAAAACATTCAGTACTTC.

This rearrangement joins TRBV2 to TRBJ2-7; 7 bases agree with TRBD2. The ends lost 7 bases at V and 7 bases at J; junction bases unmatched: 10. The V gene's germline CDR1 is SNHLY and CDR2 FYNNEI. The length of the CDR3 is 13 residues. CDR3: CASTHPAGLEQYF. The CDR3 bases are TGTGCCAGCACCCACCCAGCGGGGCTAGAGCAGTACTTC.

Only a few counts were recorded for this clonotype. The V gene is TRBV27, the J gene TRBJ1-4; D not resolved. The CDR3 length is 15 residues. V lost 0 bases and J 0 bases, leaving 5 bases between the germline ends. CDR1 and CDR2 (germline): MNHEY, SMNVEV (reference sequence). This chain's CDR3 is CASSLSVATNEKLFF. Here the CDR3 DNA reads TGTGCCAGCAGTTTATCTGTTGCAACTAATGAAAAACTGTTTTTT.

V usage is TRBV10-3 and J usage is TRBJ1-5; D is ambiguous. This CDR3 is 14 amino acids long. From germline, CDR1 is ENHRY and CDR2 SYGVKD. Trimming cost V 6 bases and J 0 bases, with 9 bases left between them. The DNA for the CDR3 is TGTGCCATCAGCGGGCCGGATAGCAATCAGCCCCAGCATTTT. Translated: CAISGPDSNQPQHF.

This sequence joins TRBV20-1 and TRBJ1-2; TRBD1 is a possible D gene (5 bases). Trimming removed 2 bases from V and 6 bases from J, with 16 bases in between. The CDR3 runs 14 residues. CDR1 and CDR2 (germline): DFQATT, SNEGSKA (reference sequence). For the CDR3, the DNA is TGCAGTGCTAGACGGCCGGGGCTTATGGATGGCTACACCTTC. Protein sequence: CSARRPGLMDGYTF.

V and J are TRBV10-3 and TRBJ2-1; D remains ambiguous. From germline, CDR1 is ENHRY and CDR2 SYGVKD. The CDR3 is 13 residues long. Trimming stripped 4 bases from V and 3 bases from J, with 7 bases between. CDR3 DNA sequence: TGTGCCATCAGTGCAGACGGCTACAATGAGCAGTTCTTC. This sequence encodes CAISADGYNEQFF.